The T cell receptor beta chain under discussion was sequenced for a study of CD8+CD57+ T cells in acquired aplastic anemia. Across the study: The mean DNA yield obtained from sorted CD4+ and CD8+ cells came to 3 to 4 ug. Healthy donors gave approximately 9.8 million reads on average for CD4+ cells.

Genomic DNA, the template, was used for profiling of the TCR beta VDJ and CDR3. From the reads, TCRdb called clonotypes with MiXCR, one entry per CDR3 protein. This sample has under 150,000 distinct CDR3 sequences, with roughly two fifths found just once. Overall study findings and caveats: Shared by patients and controls, twenty-nine CD8+ CDR3s were abundant in patients. CD8+ Simpson's diversity did not differ significantly between patients and controls.

Remarks on this clonotype: Its antigen is undetermined.

This CDR3 region has 13 residues. V was trimmed by 3 bases and J by 4 bases, leaving 9 bases between them. Germline CDR1 and CDR2: KGHSH and LQKENI. This clonotype was sampled from a human donor in good health, serving as a control. This rearrangement joins TRBV18 to TRBJ1-2; D is undetermined. Sequenced sample: sorted CD4+, CD8+, or CD8+CD57+ T cells (not recorded which) from PBMCs. In DNA form, the CDR3 reads TGTGCCAGCTCACCCTCGGCACCCTATGGCTACACCTTC. Translating gives CASSPSAPYGYTF.